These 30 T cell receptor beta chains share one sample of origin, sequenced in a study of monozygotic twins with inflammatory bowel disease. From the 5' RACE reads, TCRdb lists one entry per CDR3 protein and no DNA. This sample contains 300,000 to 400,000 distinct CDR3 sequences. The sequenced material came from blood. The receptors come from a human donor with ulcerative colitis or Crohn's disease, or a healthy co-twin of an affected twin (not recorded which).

CDR3 protein: CASDGGLSSYNEQFF. The chain carries TRBV30 and TRBJ2-1; TCRdb outputs TRBD1, but without DNA this stays unchecked. The CDR3 extends over 15 amino acids. Germline V CDR1 and CDR2: GTSNPN, SVGIG (reference sequence).

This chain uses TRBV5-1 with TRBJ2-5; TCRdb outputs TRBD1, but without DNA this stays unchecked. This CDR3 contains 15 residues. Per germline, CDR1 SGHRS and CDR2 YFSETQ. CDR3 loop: CASSLASGGDETQYF.

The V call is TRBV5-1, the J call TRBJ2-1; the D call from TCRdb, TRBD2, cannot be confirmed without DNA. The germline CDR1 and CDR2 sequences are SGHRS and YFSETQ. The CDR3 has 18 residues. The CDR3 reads CASSLDLFRAIGPREQFF. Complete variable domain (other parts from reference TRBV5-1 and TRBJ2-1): KAGVTQTPRYLIKTRGQQVTLSCSPISGHRSVSWYQQTPGQGLQFLFEYFSETQRNKGNFPGRFSGRQFSNSRSEMNVSTLELGDSALYLCASSLDLFRAIGPREQFFGPGTRLTVL.

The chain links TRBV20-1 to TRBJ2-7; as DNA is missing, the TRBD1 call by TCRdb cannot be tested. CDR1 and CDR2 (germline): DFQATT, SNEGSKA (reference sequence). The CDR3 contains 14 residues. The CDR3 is CSATPGTGIYEQYF.

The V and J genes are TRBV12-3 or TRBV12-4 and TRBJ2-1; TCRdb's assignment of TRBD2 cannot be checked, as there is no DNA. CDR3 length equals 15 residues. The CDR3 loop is CASTLGLAGVDEQFF.

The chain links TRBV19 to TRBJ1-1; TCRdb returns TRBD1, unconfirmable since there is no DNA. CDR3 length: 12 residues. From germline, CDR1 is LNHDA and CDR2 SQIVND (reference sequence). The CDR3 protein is CASSIQGEGAFF.

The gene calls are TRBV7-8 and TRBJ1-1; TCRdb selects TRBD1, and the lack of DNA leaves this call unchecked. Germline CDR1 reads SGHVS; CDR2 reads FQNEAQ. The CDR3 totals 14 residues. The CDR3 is CASNGRDRVTEAFF.

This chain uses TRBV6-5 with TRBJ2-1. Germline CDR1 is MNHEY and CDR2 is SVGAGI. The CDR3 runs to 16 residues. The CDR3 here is CASSYSRQSSYNEQFF.

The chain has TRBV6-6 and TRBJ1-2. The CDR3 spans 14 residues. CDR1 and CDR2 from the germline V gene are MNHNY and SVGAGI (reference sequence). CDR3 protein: CASSYSASNYGYTF.

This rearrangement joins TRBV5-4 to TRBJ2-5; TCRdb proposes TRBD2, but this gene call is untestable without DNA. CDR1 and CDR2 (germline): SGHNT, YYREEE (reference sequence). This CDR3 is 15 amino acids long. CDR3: CASSLGGRVQETQYF.

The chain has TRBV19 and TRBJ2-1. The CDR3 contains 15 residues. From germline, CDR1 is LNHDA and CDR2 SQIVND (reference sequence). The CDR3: CASSIRGGSYNEQFF.

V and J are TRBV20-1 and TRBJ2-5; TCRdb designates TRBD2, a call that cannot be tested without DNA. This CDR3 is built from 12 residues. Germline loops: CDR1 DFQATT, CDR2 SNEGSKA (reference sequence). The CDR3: CSAYSGQETQYF.

CDR3 residues: CSAPPQWQNYGYTF. V gene TRBV20-1 combines with J gene TRBJ1-2; the TRBD1 assignment by TCRdb is unverifiable without DNA. The germline gives CDR1 DFQATT, CDR2 SNEGSKA (reference sequence). The CDR3 runs to 14 residues.

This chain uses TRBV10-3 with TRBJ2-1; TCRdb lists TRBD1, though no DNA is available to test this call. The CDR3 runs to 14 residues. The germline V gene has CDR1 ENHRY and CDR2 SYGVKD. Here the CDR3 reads CAISRDSQSNEQFF.

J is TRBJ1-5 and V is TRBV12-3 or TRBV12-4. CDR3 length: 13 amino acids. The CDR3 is CASSSDNGQPQHF.

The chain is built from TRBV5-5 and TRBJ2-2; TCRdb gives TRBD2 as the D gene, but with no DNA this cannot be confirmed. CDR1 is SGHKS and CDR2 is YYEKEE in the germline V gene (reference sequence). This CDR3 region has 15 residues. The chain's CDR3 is CASRTARGAVGELFF.

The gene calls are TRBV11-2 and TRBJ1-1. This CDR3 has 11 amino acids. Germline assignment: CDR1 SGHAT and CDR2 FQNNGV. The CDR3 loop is CASRTDSKAFF.

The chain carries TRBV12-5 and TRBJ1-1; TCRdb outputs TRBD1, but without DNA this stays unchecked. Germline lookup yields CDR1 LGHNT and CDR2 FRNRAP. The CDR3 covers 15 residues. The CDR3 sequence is CASGLGVGGNTEAFF.

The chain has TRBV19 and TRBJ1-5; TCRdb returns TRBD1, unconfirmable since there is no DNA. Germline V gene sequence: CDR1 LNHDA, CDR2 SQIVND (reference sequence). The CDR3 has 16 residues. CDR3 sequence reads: CASRRVSMGANQPQHF.

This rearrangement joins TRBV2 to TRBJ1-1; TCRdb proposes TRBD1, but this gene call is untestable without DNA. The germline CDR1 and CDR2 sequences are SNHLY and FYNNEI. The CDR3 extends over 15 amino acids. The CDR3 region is CASSASPGMNTEAFF.

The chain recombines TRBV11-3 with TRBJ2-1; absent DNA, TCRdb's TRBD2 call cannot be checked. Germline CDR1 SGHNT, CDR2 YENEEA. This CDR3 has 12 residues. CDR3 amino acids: CASSLSPNEQFF.

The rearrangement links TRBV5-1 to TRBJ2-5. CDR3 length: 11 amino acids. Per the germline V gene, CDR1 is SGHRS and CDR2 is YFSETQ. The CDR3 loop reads CASSRQETQYF.

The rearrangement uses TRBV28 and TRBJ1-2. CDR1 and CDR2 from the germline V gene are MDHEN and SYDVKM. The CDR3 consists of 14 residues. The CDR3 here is CASSLVLGDRGYTF.

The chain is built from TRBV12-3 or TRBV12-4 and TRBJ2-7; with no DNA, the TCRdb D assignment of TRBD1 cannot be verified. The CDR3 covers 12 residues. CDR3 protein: CASTRDHYEQYF.

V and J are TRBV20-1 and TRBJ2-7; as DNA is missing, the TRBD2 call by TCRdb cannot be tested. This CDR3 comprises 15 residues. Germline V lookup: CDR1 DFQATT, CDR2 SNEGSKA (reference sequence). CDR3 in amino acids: CSARAFEGGPYEQYF.

CDR3 sequence: CASSLEEVQLNSPLHF. J is TRBJ1-6 and V is TRBV7-2. Germline V gene sequence: CDR1 SGHTA, CDR2 FQGNSA. There are 16 residues in the CDR3.

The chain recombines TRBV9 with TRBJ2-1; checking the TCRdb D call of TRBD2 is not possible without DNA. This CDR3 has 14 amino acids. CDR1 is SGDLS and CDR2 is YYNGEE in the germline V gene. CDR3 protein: CASSAGTISDEQFF.

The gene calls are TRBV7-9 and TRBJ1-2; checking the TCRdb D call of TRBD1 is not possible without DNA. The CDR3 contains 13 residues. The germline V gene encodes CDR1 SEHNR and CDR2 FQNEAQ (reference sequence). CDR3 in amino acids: CASSGDRGIVHTF. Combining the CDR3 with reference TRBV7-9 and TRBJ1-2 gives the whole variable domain DTGVSQNPRHKITKRGQNVTFRCDPISEHNRLYWYRQTLGQGPEFLTYFQNEAQLEKSRLLSDRFSAERPKGSFSTLEIQRTEQGDSAMYLCASSGDRGIVHTFGSGTRLTVV.

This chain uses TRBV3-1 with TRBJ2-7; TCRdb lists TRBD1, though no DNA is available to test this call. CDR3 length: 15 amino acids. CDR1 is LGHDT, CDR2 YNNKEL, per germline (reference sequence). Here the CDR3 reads CASSQVFQGPYEQYF.

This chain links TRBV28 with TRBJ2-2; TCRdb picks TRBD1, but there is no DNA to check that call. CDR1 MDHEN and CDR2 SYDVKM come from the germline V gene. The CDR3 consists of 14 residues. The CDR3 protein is CASNPGHMTGELFF.